This note documents a single T cell receptor beta chain sequence. Its antigen is currently unknown. CDR1 and CDR2 (germline): SGHTA, FQGNSA. V was trimmed by 0 bases and J by 0 bases, leaving 12 bases between them. This CDR3 is built from 17 residues. This sample was taken from a study of post-analysis software for immune sequencing data. Broader study findings: Co-batched samples clustered tightly together by F measure. The study found significantly lower normalized Chao1 diversity in multiple sclerosis patients than in controls. In patients, 4 to 6 TRBV segments were more frequent than in controls, with TRBV5-6, TRBV5-1 and TRBV20-1 among them.

Unique molecular identifiers were built into the TCR beta cDNA libraries. Researchers reported a few hundred thousand cDNA molecules coming from around 1 to 9.1 million T cells. TCRdb reprocessed the PCR reads via MiXCR and lists one record per CDR3 protein. The table lists roughly 800,000 distinct CDR3 sequences, 30% of them singletons, with approximately 0.55% in the top ten. This TCR came from a girl between 10 and 17 years old with multiple sclerosis. The sequencing input was blood. The chain is built from TRBV7-2 and TRBJ2-4; a possible D gene is TRBD2 (7 bases). CDR3 protein: CASSLAGAGVAKNIQYF. As DNA, the CDR3 is TGTGCCAGCAGCTTAGCGGGGGCGGGAGTAGCCAAAAACATTCAGTACTTC.